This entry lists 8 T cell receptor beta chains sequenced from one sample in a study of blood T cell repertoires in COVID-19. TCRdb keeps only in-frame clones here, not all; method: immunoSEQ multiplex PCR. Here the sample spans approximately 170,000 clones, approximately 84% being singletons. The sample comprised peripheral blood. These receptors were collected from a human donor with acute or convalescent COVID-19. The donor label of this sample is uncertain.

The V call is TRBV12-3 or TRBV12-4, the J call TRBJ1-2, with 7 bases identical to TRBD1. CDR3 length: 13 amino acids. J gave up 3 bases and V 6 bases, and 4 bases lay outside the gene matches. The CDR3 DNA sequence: TGTGCCAGCAGGGGGGACAGTTACTATGGCTACACCTTC. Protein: CASRGDSYYGYTF.

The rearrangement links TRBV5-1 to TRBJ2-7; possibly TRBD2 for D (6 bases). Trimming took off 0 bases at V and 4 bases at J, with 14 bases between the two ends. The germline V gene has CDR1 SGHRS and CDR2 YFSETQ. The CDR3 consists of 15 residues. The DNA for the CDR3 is TGCGCCAGCAGCTTGGTGGCGGGACCTTCTTACGAGCAGTACTTC. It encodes CASSLVAGPSYEQYF.

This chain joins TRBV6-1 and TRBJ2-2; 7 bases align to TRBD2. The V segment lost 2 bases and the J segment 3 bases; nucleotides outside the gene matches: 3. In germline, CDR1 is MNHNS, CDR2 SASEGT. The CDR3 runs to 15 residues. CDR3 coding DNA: TGTGCCAGCAGTGAAAGCGGGGCAGACACCGGGGAGCTGTTTTTT. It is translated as CASSESGADTGELFF.

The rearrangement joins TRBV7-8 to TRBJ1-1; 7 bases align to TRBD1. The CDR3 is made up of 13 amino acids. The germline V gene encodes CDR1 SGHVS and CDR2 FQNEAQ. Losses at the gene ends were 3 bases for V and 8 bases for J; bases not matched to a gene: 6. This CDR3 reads CASSFRGVAEAFF. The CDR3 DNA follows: TGTGCCAGCAGCTTCAGGGGGGTGGCGGAAGCTTTCTTT.

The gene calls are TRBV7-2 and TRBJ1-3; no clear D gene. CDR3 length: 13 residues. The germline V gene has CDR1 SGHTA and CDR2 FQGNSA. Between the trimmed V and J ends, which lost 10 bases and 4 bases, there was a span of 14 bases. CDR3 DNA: TGTGCCATACGCCCGGTAGCGGGAAACACCATATATTTT. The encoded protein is CAIRPVAGNTIYF.

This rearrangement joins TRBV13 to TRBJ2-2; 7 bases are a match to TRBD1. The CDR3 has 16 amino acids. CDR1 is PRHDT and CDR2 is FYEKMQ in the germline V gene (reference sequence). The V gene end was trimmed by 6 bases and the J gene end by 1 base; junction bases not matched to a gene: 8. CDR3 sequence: CASSAPRTGNTGELFF. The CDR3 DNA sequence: TGTGCCAGCAGTGCCCCAAGGACAGGGAACACCGGGGAGCTGTTTTTT.

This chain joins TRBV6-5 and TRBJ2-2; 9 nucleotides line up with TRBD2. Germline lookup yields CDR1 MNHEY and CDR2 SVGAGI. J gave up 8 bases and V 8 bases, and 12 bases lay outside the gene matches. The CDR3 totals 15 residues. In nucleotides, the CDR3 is TGTGCCAGCGGGTCCTGGACTAGCGAATCAGGGGAGCTGTTTTTT. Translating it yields CASGSWTSESGELFF.

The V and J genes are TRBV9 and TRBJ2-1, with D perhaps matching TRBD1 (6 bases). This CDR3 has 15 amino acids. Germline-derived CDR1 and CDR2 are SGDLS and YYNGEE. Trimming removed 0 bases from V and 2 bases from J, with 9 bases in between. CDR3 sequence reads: CASSVVTGPYNEQFF. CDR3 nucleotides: TGTGCCAGCAGCGTAGTCACAGGGCCCTACAATGAGCAGTTCTTC.